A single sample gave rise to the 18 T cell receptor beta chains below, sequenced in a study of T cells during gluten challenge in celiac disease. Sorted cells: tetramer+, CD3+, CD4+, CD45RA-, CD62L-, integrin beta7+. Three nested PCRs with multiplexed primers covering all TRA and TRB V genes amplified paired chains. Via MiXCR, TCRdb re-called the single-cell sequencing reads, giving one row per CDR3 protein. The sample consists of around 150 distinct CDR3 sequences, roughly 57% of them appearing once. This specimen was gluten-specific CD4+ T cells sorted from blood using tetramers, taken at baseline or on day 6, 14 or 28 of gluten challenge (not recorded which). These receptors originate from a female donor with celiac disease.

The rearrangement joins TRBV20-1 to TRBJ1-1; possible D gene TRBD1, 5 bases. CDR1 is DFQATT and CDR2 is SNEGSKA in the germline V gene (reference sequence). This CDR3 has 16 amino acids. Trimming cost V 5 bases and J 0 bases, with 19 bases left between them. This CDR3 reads CSAPIHRDALNTEAFF. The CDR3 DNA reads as TGCAGTGCTCCTATACACCGGGACGCCCTGAACACTGAAGCTTTCTTT.

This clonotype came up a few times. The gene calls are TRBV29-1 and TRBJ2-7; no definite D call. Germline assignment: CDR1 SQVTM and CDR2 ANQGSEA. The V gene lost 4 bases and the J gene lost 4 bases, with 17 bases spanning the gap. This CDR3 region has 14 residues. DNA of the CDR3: TGCAGCGTTGCCCTCTCAGCAGACTCTTACGAGCAGTACTTC. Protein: CSVALSADSYEQYF.

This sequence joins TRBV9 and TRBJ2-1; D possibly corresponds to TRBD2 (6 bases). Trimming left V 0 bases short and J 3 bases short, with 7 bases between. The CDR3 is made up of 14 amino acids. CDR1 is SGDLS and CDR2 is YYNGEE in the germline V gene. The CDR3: CASSVGGVYNEQFF. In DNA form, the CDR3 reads TGTGCCAGCAGCGTAGGGGGGGTCTACAATGAGCAGTTCTTC.

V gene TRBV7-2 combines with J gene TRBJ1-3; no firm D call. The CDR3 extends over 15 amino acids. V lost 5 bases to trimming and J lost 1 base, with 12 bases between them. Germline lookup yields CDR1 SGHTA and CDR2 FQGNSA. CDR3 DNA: TGTGCCAGCAGCATTCGGACCGGGTCTGGAAACACCATATATTTT. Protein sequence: CASSIRTGSGNTIYF.

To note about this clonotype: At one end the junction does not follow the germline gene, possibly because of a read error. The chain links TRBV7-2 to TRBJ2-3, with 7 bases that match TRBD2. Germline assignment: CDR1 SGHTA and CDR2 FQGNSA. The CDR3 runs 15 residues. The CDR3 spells CASSLRWGGADTQYF. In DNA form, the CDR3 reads TGTGCCAGCAGCTTAAGGTGGGGGGGAGCGGATACACAGTATTTT.

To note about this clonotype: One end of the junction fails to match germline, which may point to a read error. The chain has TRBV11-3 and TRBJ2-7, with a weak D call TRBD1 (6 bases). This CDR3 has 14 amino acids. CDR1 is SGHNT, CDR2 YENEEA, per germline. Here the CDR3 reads CVSSWTQGSYEQYF. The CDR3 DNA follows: TGTGTCAGCAGCTGGACACAGGGTTCCTACGAGCAGTACTTC.

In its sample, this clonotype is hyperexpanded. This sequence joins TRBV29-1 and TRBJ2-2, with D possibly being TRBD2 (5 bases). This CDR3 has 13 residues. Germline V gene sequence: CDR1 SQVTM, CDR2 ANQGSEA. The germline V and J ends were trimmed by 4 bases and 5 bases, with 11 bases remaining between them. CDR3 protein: CSVGARGTGELFF. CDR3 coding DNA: TGCAGCGTTGGAGCAAGAGGGACCGGGGAGCTGTTTTTT.

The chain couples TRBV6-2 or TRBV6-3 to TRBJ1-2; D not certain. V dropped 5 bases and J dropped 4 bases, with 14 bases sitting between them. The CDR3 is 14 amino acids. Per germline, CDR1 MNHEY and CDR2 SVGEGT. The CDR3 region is CASSATWGSYGYTF. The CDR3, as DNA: TGTGCCAGCAGTGCCACCTGGGGTAGCTATGGCTACACCTTC.

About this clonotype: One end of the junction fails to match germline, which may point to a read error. The CDR3 bases are TGCGCCAGCAGCCCGTCTCAGACCAACTATGACTACACCTTC. Encoded protein: CASSPSQTNYDYTF. The gene calls are TRBV4-3 and TRBJ1-2; no clear D gene. In germline, CDR1 is LGHNA, CDR2 YSLEER. The CDR3 runs 14 residues.

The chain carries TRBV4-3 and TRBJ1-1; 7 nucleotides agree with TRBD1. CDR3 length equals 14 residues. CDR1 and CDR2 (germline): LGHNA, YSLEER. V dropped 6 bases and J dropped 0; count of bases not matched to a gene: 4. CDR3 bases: TGCGCCAGCAGATGGGACAGACTGAACACTGAAGCTTTCTTT. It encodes CASRWDRLNTEAFF.

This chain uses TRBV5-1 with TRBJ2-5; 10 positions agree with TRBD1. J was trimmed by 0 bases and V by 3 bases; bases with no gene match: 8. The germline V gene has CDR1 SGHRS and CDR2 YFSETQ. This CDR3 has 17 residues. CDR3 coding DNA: TGCGCCAGCAGCTGGGCGGGGACAGGGGTGTACCAAGAGACCCAGTACTTC. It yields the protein CASSWAGTGVYQETQYF.

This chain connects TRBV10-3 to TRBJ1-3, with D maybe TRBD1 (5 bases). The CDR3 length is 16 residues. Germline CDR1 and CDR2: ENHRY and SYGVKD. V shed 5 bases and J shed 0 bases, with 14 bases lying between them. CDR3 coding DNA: TGTGCCATCAGTCGGGGGGGGAGCTTCTCTGGAAACACCATATATTTT. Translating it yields CAISRGGSFSGNTIYF.

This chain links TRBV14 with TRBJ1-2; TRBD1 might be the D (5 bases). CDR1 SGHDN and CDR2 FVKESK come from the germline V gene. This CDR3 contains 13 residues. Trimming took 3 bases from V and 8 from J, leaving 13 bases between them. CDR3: CASSHNRDVGYTF. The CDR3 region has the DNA TGTGCCAGCAGCCACAACCGGGACGTAGGCTACACCTTC.

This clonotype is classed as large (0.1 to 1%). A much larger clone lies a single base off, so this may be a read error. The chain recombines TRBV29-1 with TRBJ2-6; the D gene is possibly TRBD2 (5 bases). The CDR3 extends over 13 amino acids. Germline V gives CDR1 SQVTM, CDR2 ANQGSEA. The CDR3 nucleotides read TGCAGCGTTGGAGGGTCTGGGACCAACGTCCTGACTTTC. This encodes CSVGGSGTNVLTF.

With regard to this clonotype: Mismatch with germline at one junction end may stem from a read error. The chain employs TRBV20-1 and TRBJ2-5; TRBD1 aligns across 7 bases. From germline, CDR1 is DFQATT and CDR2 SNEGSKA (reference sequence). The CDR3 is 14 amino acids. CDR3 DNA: TGCAGCGCTAGAAGGGGGCGCTTTGGAGAGACCCAGTACTTC. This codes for CSARRGRFGETQYF.

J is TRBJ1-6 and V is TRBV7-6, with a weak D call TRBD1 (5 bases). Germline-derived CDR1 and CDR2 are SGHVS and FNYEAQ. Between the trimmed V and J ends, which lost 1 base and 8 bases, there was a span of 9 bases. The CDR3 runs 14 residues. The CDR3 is CASSLGGWDSPLHF. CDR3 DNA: TGTGCCAGCAGCTTAGGGGGGTGGGATTCACCCCTCCACTTT.

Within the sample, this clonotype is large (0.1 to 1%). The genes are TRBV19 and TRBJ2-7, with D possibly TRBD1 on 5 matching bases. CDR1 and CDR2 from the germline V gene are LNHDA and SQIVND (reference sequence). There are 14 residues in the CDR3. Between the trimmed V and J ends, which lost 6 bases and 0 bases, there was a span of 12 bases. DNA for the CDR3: TGTGCCAGTAGCACAACAGGATACTCCTACGAGCAGTACTTC. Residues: CASSTTGYSYEQYF.

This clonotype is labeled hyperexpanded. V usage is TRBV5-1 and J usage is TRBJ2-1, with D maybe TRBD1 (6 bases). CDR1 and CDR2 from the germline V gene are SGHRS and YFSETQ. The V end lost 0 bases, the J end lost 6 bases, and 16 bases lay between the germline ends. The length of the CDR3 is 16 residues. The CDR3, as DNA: TGCGCCAGCAGCTTGGGATTCCAGGGGTCTGGCAATGAGCAGTTCTTC. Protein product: CASSLGFQGSGNEQFF.